This entry features one T cell receptor beta chain sequence. Antigen: not known. The data derive from a study of shared clonotypes between healthy human individuals. Study observations and caveats: Generation probabilities of non-shared clonotypes were lower (relative to those shared by all four donors).

Sorted subsets were amplified in replicate PCRs using 200 ng DNA, about 30,000 T cell genomes. Using immunoSEQ multiplex PCR, the repertoire was profiled, and TCRdb retains in-frame clones only, with some absent. Of 2 million to 2.5 million clones listed, more than 90% are singletons. Trimming removed 7 bases at V and 3 bases at J, with 16 bases between. Germline CDR1 and CDR2: MNHNS and SASEGT. This CDR3 contains 15 residues. The sequence was collected from a man aged 18 to 30 in good health. Sequences were obtained from naive CD4+ T cells sorted from blood. Stated subset: CD45RA+ positively selected. The chain links TRBV6-1 to TRBJ1-5; the D is unclear. This CDR3 reads CASTFIGLFNQPQHF. DNA for the CDR3: TGTGCCAGCACATTCATCGGGCTGTTCAATCAGCCCCAGCATTTT.